This TCR beta chain stems from a study of response to subunit inactivated influenza vaccine. Details on this clonotype: Its specificity is not known.

TCRdb recomputed calls from the RT-PCR reads with MiXCR, one row per CDR3 protein. The table includes roughly 700,000 distinct CDR3 sequences, roughly 13% detected once. General observations from the study: Authors suggested each seasonal flu vaccination may recruit only limited numbers of new T cells.

This CDR3 has 15 residues. Per germline, CDR1 MNHEY and CDR2 SVGEGT. V gave up 2 bases and J gave up 0 bases; unmatched junction bases: 2. The chain recombines TRBV6-2 or TRBV6-3 with TRBJ2-7; the match to TRBD1 covers 9 bases. The sequence came from a man aged 50 to 59 who received an inactivated influenza vaccine. The specimen comprised PBMCs from blood, sampled 14 to 15 days before vaccination. CDR3 region: CASSYRDRDSYEQYF. As DNA, the CDR3 is TGTGCCAGCAGTTACCGGGACAGGGACTCCTACGAGCAGTACTTC.